Listed here is a single T cell receptor (beta chain). What it binds is unknown. Germline V CDR1 and CDR2: SGHVS, FNYEAQ. The CDR3 spans 14 residues. V shed 1 base, J shed 4 bases, and the junction held 3 bases outside the gene matches. This sample was taken from a study of T cells in localized non-small cell lung cancer. Study-wide results and caveats: It remains possible that heterogeneity exists, since only one tumor region was sequenced. Overall survival was longer when the density of T cells in the blood was higher. Uninvolved adjacent lung showed peak T cell clonality, exceeding tumor.

Generated by immunoSEQ multiplex PCR, the TCRdb table keeps only in-frame clones and is missing some. The table shows roughly 8,400 clones, with under 95% occurring only once. The input for sequencing was peripheral blood mononuclear cells, taken before any cancer treatment. The clonotype comes from a male donor at least 60 years old with stage II lung adenocarcinoma. The chain employs TRBV7-6 and TRBJ2-5; TRBD1 matches at 7 bases. CDR3 in DNA: TGTGCCAGCAGCTTAGAAGGGGGCCGAGAGACCCAGTACTTC. It specifies CASSLEGGRETQYF.